Shown below are 15 T cell receptor beta chains from a single sample sequenced in a study of T cell repertoires in cytomegalovirus infection. In TCRdb, the reads were re-called with MiXCR into one record per CDR3 protein. The data contain 200,000 or so distinct CDR3 sequences, 28% of them singletons. The sequencing sample was made of PBMCs. These receptors were collected from a human donor in good health (CMV status not recorded). Some clones in this sample may be carry-over from other donors' samples.

This clonotype was recorded a few times. The gene calls are TRBV10-3 and TRBJ2-1, with D possibly being TRBD2 (7 bases). The germline CDR1 and CDR2 sequences are ENHRY and SYGVKD. The CDR3 contains 13 residues. V dropped 8 bases and J dropped 6 bases, with 14 bases sitting between them. The CDR3 nucleotides read TGTGCCATCGAGGGGGGGCCCAGCAATGAGCAGTTCTTC. Amino acid sequence: CAIEGGPSNEQFF.

V usage is TRBV5-5 and J usage is TRBJ2-7, with 8 bases fitting TRBD2. The CDR3 sequence is 14 residues long. Unmatched junction bases numbered 4, after V lost 0 bases and J lost 5 bases. The V gene's germline CDR1 is SGHKS and CDR2 YYEKEE (reference sequence). The CDR3 loop reads CASSLAGGIHEQYF. CDR3 sequence (DNA): TGTGCCAGCAGCTTGGCGGGAGGGATCCACGAGCAGTACTTC.

In this sample, this clonotype turned up a few times. This sequence joins TRBV29-1 and TRBJ1-1; D gene unclear. The V gene lost 5 bases and the J gene lost 2 bases, with 9 bases spanning the gap. The CDR3 is made up of 12 amino acids. Germline-derived CDR1 and CDR2 are SQVTM and ANQGSEA. CDR3 residues: CSVSSTNTEAFF. The CDR3 DNA reads TGCAGCGTTTCATCCACAAACACTGAAGCTTTCTTT.

V usage is TRBV2 and J usage is TRBJ2-2; tentatively, D is TRBD1 (5 bases). The CDR3 is made up of 13 amino acids. Between the trimmed V and J ends, which lost 7 bases and 4 bases, there was a span of 10 bases. The germline V gene encodes CDR1 SNHLY and CDR2 FYNNEI. CDR3 protein: CASIRTGTGELFF. CDR3 DNA: TGTGCCAGCATAAGAACAGGCACCGGGGAGCTGTTTTTT.

V is TRBV20-1 and J is TRBJ2-4, with D uncertain. Germline assignment: CDR1 DFQATT and CDR2 SNEGSKA (reference sequence). Trimming removed 3 bases at V and 6 bases at J, with 9 bases between. The CDR3 runs 12 residues. The CDR3 coding sequence is TGCAGTGCTAGTGGGTTCGGAAACATTCAGTACTTC. Its protein is CSASGFGNIQYF.

This chain uses TRBV12-3 or TRBV12-4 with TRBJ2-3; D is perhaps TRBD2 (6 bases). The V end lost 5 bases, the J end lost 4 bases, and 13 bases lay between the germline ends. The CDR3 contains 14 residues. The CDR3 protein is CASSPVGEADTQYF. CDR3 DNA sequence: TGTGCCAGCAGTCCCGTTGGGGAGGCAGATACGCAGTATTTT.

J is TRBJ2-1 and V is TRBV7-6, with D perhaps TRBD2 (5 bases). The CDR3 runs to 13 residues. Germline-derived CDR1 and CDR2 are SGHVS and FNYEAQ. Trimming took off 1 base at V and 9 bases at J, with 10 bases between the two ends. CDR3 DNA sequence: TGTGCCAGCAGCTTAGAACTAGGAACTGAGCAGTTCTTC. This gives the protein CASSLELGTEQFF.

Note on this clonotype: A much larger clone differs by one base, so this may be a read error. The V gene is TRBV7-2, the J gene TRBJ1-2; 7 nucleotides agree with TRBD1. This CDR3 spans 13 amino acids. Trimming took 5 bases from V and 7 from J; bases not matched to a gene: 7. Germline V gene data show CDR1 as SGHTA and CDR2 as FQGNSA. CDR3 sequence: CASSDTGAVGYTF. In nucleotides, the CDR3 is TGTGCCAGCAGCGATACAGGGGCAGTTGGCTACACCTTC.

This clonotype was recorded many times. The CDR3 spells CASSPDPYMNTEAFF. For the CDR3, the DNA is TGTGCCAGCAGTCCGGACCCTTATATGAACACTGAAGCTTTCTTT. This rearrangement joins TRBV6-1 to TRBJ1-1; D gene ambiguous. CDR1 is MNHNS and CDR2 is SASEGT in the germline V gene. Trimming pared 5 bases from V and 0 bases from J, leaving 13 bases between. The CDR3 is 15 amino acids.

As for this clonotype: A junction end diverges from the germline sequence, so it may reflect a read error. The chain links TRBV20-1 to TRBJ1-5; D may be TRBD1 (6 bases). Germline assignment: CDR1 DFQATT and CDR2 SNEGSKA (reference sequence). This CDR3 spans 15 amino acids. The CDR3 DNA sequence: TGCGGTGCTAGCCTCCAAAGGGGGGGCTCACAACCCCAGCATTTT. Its protein product is CGASLQRGGSQPQHF.

This clonotype showed up just a few times. V gene TRBV5-8 combines with J gene TRBJ2-5; D is unclear. The length of the CDR3 is 12 residues. Germline CDR1 is SGHTS and CDR2 is YDEGEE. V lost 4 bases, J lost 5 bases, and 9 bases lay in between. The CDR3 coding sequence is TGTGCCAGCAGCCGGGCCGGGGAGACCCAGTACTTC. This gives the protein CASSRAGETQYF.

The chain recombines TRBV10-3 with TRBJ1-5, with D unclear. The CDR3 runs to 13 residues. V was shortened by 3 bases and J by 3 bases, with 6 bases between the two germline ends. Per germline, CDR1 ENHRY and CDR2 SYGVKD. The CDR3 sequence is CAISDRDNQPQHF. The CDR3 bases are TGTGCCATCAGTGATCGAGACAATCAGCCCCAGCATTTT.

The sample holds a few counts of this clonotype. The chain couples TRBV7-3 to TRBJ2-5, with 10 bases matching TRBD2. V lost 5 bases, J lost 3 bases, and 12 bases stayed unmatched. The CDR3 is 17 residues long. Per the germline V gene, CDR1 is SGHTA and CDR2 is FQGTGA. CDR3 DNA sequence: TGTGCCAGCAGCCCCCAGCGGGGGGGCTTTTCAGAAGAGACCCAGTACTTC. It is translated as CASSPQRGGFSEETQYF.

With regard to this clonotype: This may be a read error: a much more frequent sequence differs by one nucleotide. V is TRBV7-2 and J is TRBJ1-5; D not resolved. The CDR3 loop spans 13 amino acids. In germline, CDR1 is SGHTA, CDR2 FQGNSA. In DNA form, the CDR3 reads TGTGCCAGCACCTTAGGTGCGAATCAGCCCCAGCATTTT. Translation gives CASTLGANQPQHF.

This clonotype was seen only a few times. DNA for the CDR3: TGTGCCAGCAGTGAAGCTATCGGCAGGGGAGAGACCCAGTACTTC. Translating gives CASSEAIGRGETQYF. V and J are TRBV2 and TRBJ2-5, with a tentative D call TRBD1 (6 bases). Trimming pared 0 bases from V and 4 bases from J, leaving 12 bases between. CDR3 length: 15 residues. In germline, CDR1 is SNHLY, CDR2 FYNNEI.